The clone carrying this T cell receptor (beta chain) has a single count. The data were taken from a study of technical replicates of blood from a handful of donors. Libraries were prepared by immunoSEQ multiplex PCR; TCRdb keeps only in-frame clonotypes and omits some of them. The sample consists of several thousand clones, 90% of them appearing once. The specimen was PBMCs. The clonotype comes from a human donor in good health.

The CDR3 spells CASSPRSDQETQYF. The CDR3 bases are TGCGCCAGCAGCCCCCGGAGCGACCAAGAGACCCAGTACTTC. The chain couples TRBV5-1 to TRBJ2-5; D unclear. Per germline, CDR1 SGHRS and CDR2 YFSETQ. V shed 4 bases and J shed 0 bases, with 10 bases lying between them. The CDR3 length is 14 residues.